A single sample is the source of the 27 T cell receptor beta chains below, sequenced in a study of spatial heterogeneity in lung cancer. Findings and caveats of the study: Counts that tracked tumor mutation counts were those of expanded intratumoral alpha and beta TCRs.

Their antigens are not known. Described time point: sample taken at primary tumor resection. TCRdb re-called the 5' RACE reads with MiXCR, one entry per CDR3 protein. The sample records 8,300 or so distinct CDR3 sequences, approximately 9% being singletons. The sequencing used lung tumor tissue, collected at surgery. These receptors all come from a male donor with early-stage non-small cell lung cancer.

Comments on this clonotype: The library was built for alpha chains, so this beta chain is an off-target read and its size means little. The chain links TRBV20-1 to TRBJ2-2, with D perhaps matching TRBD1 (5 bases). The ends were cut back, 5 bases at V and 1 base at J, with 14 bases in the middle. The CDR3 runs to 15 residues. CDR1 and CDR2 from the germline V gene are DFQATT and SNEGSKA (reference sequence). The CDR3 DNA is TGCAGTGCTCCGAACGGGCAGGGGAACACCGGGGAGCTGTTTTTT. This sequence encodes CSAPNGQGNTGELFF.

By frequency in the sample, this clonotype is medium-sized. This beta chain represents an off-target read in a library built for alpha chains; its size is of limited meaning. This sequence joins TRBV4-2 and TRBJ1-6, with D uncertain. This CDR3 is 18 amino acids long. Trimming removed 5 bases from V and 0 bases from J, with 17 bases in between. Germline V lookup: CDR1 LGHNA, CDR2 YNFKEQ. The CDR3 sequence: CASSNSERGSSYNSPLHF. As DNA, the CDR3 is TGTGCCAGCAGCAACAGCGAGCGAGGGAGCTCCTATAATTCACCCCTCCACTTT.

Turning to this clonotype: Since it is a stray read in a library aimed at alpha chains, this beta chain has a size that is not meaningful. This chain connects TRBV27 to TRBJ2-7; 7 bases are a match to TRBD1. The germline V gene has CDR1 MNHEY and CDR2 SMNVEV (reference sequence). The CDR3 contains 15 residues. The V gene end was trimmed by 7 bases and the J gene end by 4 bases; junction bases not matched to a gene: 13. CDR3 DNA: TGTGCCAGCAACGGACAGGACCTACCCCCTTACGAGCAGTACTTC. Amino acid sequence: CASNGQDLPPYEQYF.

This clonotype is labeled medium-sized. In a library made to pick up alpha chains, this beta chain is a stray read with a size that means little. The chain has TRBV28 and TRBJ2-7; a weak D match, TRBD1 (6 bases). The V gene lost 6 bases and the J gene lost 0 bases, with 15 bases spanning the gap. Germline loops: CDR1 MDHEN, CDR2 SYDVKM. This CDR3 has 15 amino acids. The CDR3 loop is CASSAGTKSSYEQYF. The CDR3 nucleotides read TGTGCCAGCAGCGCCGGGACAAAGAGCTCCTACGAGCAGTACTTC.

This clonotype is classed as medium-sized. Within a library made for alpha chains, this beta chain is off target, and its count is uninformative. The rearrangement uses TRBV5-1 and TRBJ2-3, with D unresolved. The V gene's germline CDR1 is SGHRS and CDR2 YFSETQ. V gave up 1 base and J gave up 6 bases, with 9 bases separating them. The CDR3 contains 13 residues. CDR3 nucleotide sequence: TGCGCCAGCAGCTTGCAGTTTCAGGATACGCAGTATTTT. Translating gives CASSLQFQDTQYF.

This clonotype was counted ten times or more. This beta chain is a stray read from a library made for alpha chains; its abundance is not meaningful. The J gene is TRBJ2-5, the V gene TRBV29-1; no definite D call. Germline V gene sequence: CDR1 SQVTM, CDR2 ANQGSEA. This CDR3 is built from 13 residues. Trimming left V 0 bases short and J 4 bases short, with 9 bases between. For the CDR3, the DNA is TGCAGCGTTGAAGATTCTCCTGGAGAGACCCAGTACTTC. It codes for CSVEDSPGETQYF.

By sample fraction, this clonotype is medium-sized. This beta chain is a stray sequence in a library constructed for alpha chains; its clone size is not meaningful. This chain uses TRBV10-3 with TRBJ2-3; no clear D gene. CDR3 length equals 14 residues. Germline V CDR1 and CDR2: ENHRY, SYGVKD. V was pared by 0 bases and J by 1 base, with 5 bases between. Written as DNA, the CDR3 is TGTGCCATCAGTGAGTCGGGCGGCACAGATACGCAGTATTTT. As protein: CAISESGGTDTQYF.

Of note for this clonotype: This beta chain is a stray read from a library made for alpha chains; its abundance is not meaningful. The J gene is TRBJ2-4, the V gene TRBV20-1, with TRBD1 identical over 7 bases. With V trimmed by 8 bases and J by 0 bases, 16 bases remained unmatched. CDR1 and CDR2 from the germline V gene are DFQATT and SNEGSKA (reference sequence). The CDR3 is 17 amino acids. CDR3 sequence: CSTHIPGQTLAKNIQYF. CDR3 bases: TGCAGTACGCATATCCCGGGACAGACCTTAGCCAAAAACATTCAGTACTTC.

By share, this clonotype ranks as medium-sized. Because this beta chain is a stray read in a library intended to capture alpha chains, its abundance should not be given much weight. V is TRBV20-1 and J is TRBJ1-5, with D possibly TRBD1 on 6 matching bases. The germline V and J ends were trimmed by 7 bases and 7 bases, with 14 bases remaining between them. The CDR3 contains 12 residues. From germline, CDR1 is DFQATT and CDR2 SNEGSKA (reference sequence). The CDR3 here is CSVQTGRQPQHF. CDR3 nucleotides: TGCAGTGTTCAAACAGGGCGGCAGCCCCAGCATTTT.

The table lists this clonotype with many counts. This beta chain was picked up by a library intended for alpha chains and is off target, so its count carries little meaning. V gene TRBV2 combines with J gene TRBJ2-3; TRBD1 agrees at 7 bases. This CDR3 has 15 amino acids. In germline, CDR1 is SNHLY, CDR2 FYNNEI. Germline trimming cut 6 bases from V and 5 bases from J; bases unmatched to any gene: 11. CDR3 in DNA: TGTGCCAGCAGCAACCCTGACAGGGTCGGAGATACGCAGTATTTT. Amino acid sequence: CASSNPDRVGDTQYF.

This clonotype is medium-sized by share. This beta chain turned up in a library designed for alpha chains; as an off-target read, its abundance says little. CDR3 sequence reads: CASSHTQGALRQFF. CDR3 bases: TGCGCCAGCAGCCACACCCAGGGGGCATTGCGGCAGTTCTTC. This rearrangement joins TRBV4-3 to TRBJ2-1, with 8 bases aligning to TRBD1. V lost 3 bases and J lost 12; bases outside the gene matches: 10. CDR3 length equals 14 residues. The germline gives CDR1 LGHNA, CDR2 YSLEER.

This clonotype is deemed medium-sized. Since the library was made to target alpha chains, this beta chain is a stray read and its abundance is not meaningful. The chain carries TRBV7-2 and TRBJ1-1; 7 positions agree with TRBD1. The junction had 6 bases not matched to a gene; V was cut back by 2 bases and J by 6 bases. Germline loops: CDR1 SGHTA, CDR2 FQGNSA. The CDR3 is made up of 14 amino acids. CDR3 sequence: CASSLLIRGSEAFF. For the CDR3, the DNA is TGTGCCAGCAGCTTATTAATCAGGGGGTCTGAAGCTTTCTTT.

By frequency in the sample, this clonotype is medium-sized (0.01 to 0.1%). Because the library targeted alpha chains, this beta chain is an off-target read whose size means little. The J gene is TRBJ2-1, the V gene TRBV5-6; D gene unclear. This CDR3 has 12 amino acids. The V end lost 1 base, the J end lost 7 bases, and 6 bases lay between the germline ends. Germline V gene sequence: CDR1 SGHDT, CDR2 YYEEEE. The CDR3 protein is CASSLWRNEQFF. As DNA, the CDR3 is TGTGCCAGCAGCTTGTGGAGAAATGAGCAGTTCTTC.

This clonotype was counted ten times or more. A library made for alpha chains picked up this beta chain off target, so its size means little. The chain couples TRBV6-1 to TRBJ1-5, with TRBD1 identical over 10 bases. The trim removed 3 bases at V and 6 bases at J, leaving 2 bases unmatched. CDR1 MNHNS and CDR2 SASEGT come from the germline V gene. The CDR3 is made up of 14 amino acids. The DNA of the CDR3 is TGTGCCAGCAGTGAGGGGACAGGGGCTCAGCCCCAGCATTTT. As protein: CASSEGTGAQPQHF.

On this clonotype itself: For a library built for alpha chains, this beta chain is a stray read; little rests on its size. The chain has TRBV24-1 and TRBJ2-3; D gene unclear. The CDR3 consists of 16 residues. V was trimmed by 0 bases and J by 0 bases, leaving 9 bases between them. Germline loops: CDR1 KGHDR, CDR2 SFDVKD. CDR3 residues: CATSDLNRPSTDTQYF. The CDR3 region has the DNA TGTGCCACCAGTGATTTGAACAGACCTAGCACAGATACGCAGTATTTT.

Many counts were recorded for this clonotype. The library was built for alpha chains, so this beta chain is an off-target read and its size means little. The V and J genes are TRBV6-5 and TRBJ2-2, with D possibly being TRBD1 (5 bases). V was clipped by 6 bases and J by 2 bases, with 10 bases between them. The CDR3 spans 14 residues. Germline V gives CDR1 MNHEY, CDR2 SVGAGI. The CDR3 region is CASRTVPNTGELFF. The CDR3 DNA reads TGTGCCAGCAGGACAGTCCCAAACACCGGGGAGCTGTTTTTT.

This clonotype was seen more than once but under ten times. This beta chain represents an off-target read in a library built for alpha chains; its size is of limited meaning. The V and J genes are TRBV6-2 or TRBV6-3 and TRBJ2-6; possible D gene TRBD2, 6 bases. Germline CDR1 is MNHEY and CDR2 is SVGEGT. The CDR3 has 18 residues. The ends were cut back, 2 bases at V and 0 bases at J, with 14 bases in the middle. CDR3: CASSYILAFFSGANVLTF. The CDR3 DNA follows: TGTGCCAGCAGTTACATACTAGCCTTCTTCTCTGGGGCCAACGTCCTGACTTTC.

This clonotype qualifies as medium-sized. A library prepared for alpha chains yielded this beta chain as an off-target read; its size is of little meaning. The chain carries TRBV28 and TRBJ1-6; maybe TRBD1 (5 bases). Trimming shortened V by 3 bases and J by 10 bases, and 13 bases separated the two germline ends. CDR3 length: 14 amino acids. Germline V gene sequence: CDR1 MDHEN, CDR2 SYDVKM. CDR3: CASSLRRGESPLHF. The CDR3 DNA is TGTGCCAGCAGTTTGAGGAGGGGAGAATCACCCCTCCACTTT. The full variable domain, rest sourced from reference TRBV28 and TRBJ1-6, is DVKVTQSSRYLVKRTGEKVFLECVQDMDHENMFWYRQDPGLGLRLIYFSYDVKMKEKGDIPEGYSVSREKKERFSLILESASTNQTSMYLCASSLRRGESPLHFGNGTRLTVT.

By share, this clonotype counts as medium-sized. This beta chain came through as a stray read in a library set up for alpha chains, and its size says little. The V and J genes are TRBV2 and TRBJ2-1; D is possibly TRBD2 (5 bases). The CDR3 has 13 amino acids. Trimming removed 6 bases from V and 7 bases from J, with 13 bases in between. The germline CDR1 and CDR2 sequences are SNHLY and FYNNEI. DNA of the CDR3: TGTGCCAGCAGCATTACTAGGGATAATGAGCAGTTCTTC. Translating it yields CASSITRDNEQFF.

This clonotype is categorized as medium-sized. This beta chain slipped into a library made for alpha chains as a stray read, so its size is not meaningful. The genes are TRBV2 and TRBJ2-5; D is perhaps TRBD1 or TRBD2 (6 bases each). Germline-derived CDR1 and CDR2 are SNHLY and FYNNEI. The CDR3 is 13 amino acids. In nucleotides, the CDR3 is TGTGTAAGGGGGGCGTCACACCAAGAGACCCAGTACTTC. Its translation: CVRGASHQETQYF.

This clonotype is medium-sized. Little can be read into the size of this beta chain, an off-target read in a library designed for alpha chains. The rearrangement links TRBV5-1 to TRBJ1-5, with TRBD1 as a possible D gene (5 bases). The germline CDR1 and CDR2 sequences are SGHRS and YFSETQ. Between the trimmed V and J ends, which lost 7 bases and 5 bases, there was a span of 16 bases. There are 14 residues in the CDR3. CDR3 loop: CASSTGVGDQPQHF. CDR3 in DNA: TGCGCCAGCTCTACAGGAGTCGGGGATCAGCCCCAGCATTTT.

On this clonotype itself: Little can be read into the size of this beta chain, an off-target read in a library designed for alpha chains. The chain joins TRBV28 to TRBJ2-5; TRBD2 matches 7 bases. Trimming removed 6 bases from V and 5 bases from J; junction bases left unmatched: 15. The germline gives CDR1 MDHEN, CDR2 SYDVKM. The CDR3 extends over 16 amino acids. The CDR3 loop is CASSPSTSWYGETQYF. CDR3 coding DNA: TGTGCCAGCAGCCCCTCGACTAGCTGGTACGGGGAGACCCAGTACTTC. Combining the CDR3 with reference TRBV28 and TRBJ2-5 gives the whole variable domain DVKVTQSSRYLVKRTGEKVFLECVQDMDHENMFWYRQDPGLGLRLIYFSYDVKMKEKGDIPEGYSVSREKKERFSLILESASTNQTSMYLCASSPSTSWYGETQYFGPGTRLLVL.

In this sample, this clonotype turned up a few times. This beta chain is a stray read from a library made for alpha chains; its abundance is not meaningful. The CDR3 is CASSSRLAGGVETQYF. CDR3 sequence (DNA): TGTGCCAGCAGCTCAAGACTAGCGGGAGGGGTAGAGACCCAGTACTTC. The V gene is TRBV5-5, the J gene TRBJ2-5, with 14 bases aligning to TRBD2. Trimming took 3 bases from V and 4 from J; bases not matched to a gene: 5. The CDR3 runs to 16 residues. Germline-derived CDR1 and CDR2 are SGHKS and YYEKEE (reference sequence).

This clonotype was seen only a few times. In a library made to pick up alpha chains, this beta chain is a stray read with a size that means little. The chain carries TRBV11-2 and TRBJ2-5, with 11 bases that match TRBD2. J gave up 4 bases and V 5 bases, and 6 bases lay outside the gene matches. Germline V CDR1 and CDR2: SGHAT, FQNNGV. The CDR3 sequence is 15 residues long. As DNA, the CDR3 is TGTGCCAGCAGCGTCCTAGCGGGAGGAAGAGAGACCCAGTACTTC. This translates into CASSVLAGGRETQYF.

This clonotype was detected many times. Found in a library prepared for alpha chains, this beta chain is an off-target read, and its abundance has little meaning. V and J are TRBV20-1 and TRBJ2-1; 8 bases agree with TRBD2. Germline CDR1 DFQATT, CDR2 SNEGSKA (reference sequence). CDR3 length: 14 amino acids. With 8 bases clipped from V and 9 bases from J, the junction kept 15 bases outside the gene matches. The CDR3 spells CSPSSGTSGTEQFF. The DNA of the CDR3 is TGCAGTCCCTCTTCCGGGACTAGTGGGACTGAGCAGTTCTTC.

By proportion, this clonotype is medium-sized. This beta chain came through as a stray read in a library set up for alpha chains, and its size says little. V and J are TRBV10-3 and TRBJ1-1; possibly TRBD1 for D (6 bases). The germline V gene encodes CDR1 ENHRY and CDR2 SYGVKD. Trimming removed 4 bases at V and 7 bases at J, with 16 bases between. There are 14 residues in the CDR3. CDR3 sequence (DNA): TGTGCCATCAGTGGGCAGACAGGAGGAAATGAAGCTTTCTTT. Its protein product is CAISGQTGGNEAFF.

This clonotype is classed as medium-sized (0.01 to 0.1%). This beta chain is a stray sequence in a library constructed for alpha chains; its clone size is not meaningful. This chain links TRBV7-3 with TRBJ1-1; the D gene is possibly TRBD1 (5 bases). The germline V gene encodes CDR1 SGHTA and CDR2 FQGTGA. V lost 4 bases to trimming and J lost 4 bases, with 13 bases between them. This CDR3 is built from 14 residues. As DNA, the CDR3 is TGTGCCAGCAGCTCCCAGTCGGGGGGCACTGAAGCTTTCTTT. It yields the protein CASSSQSGGTEAFF.